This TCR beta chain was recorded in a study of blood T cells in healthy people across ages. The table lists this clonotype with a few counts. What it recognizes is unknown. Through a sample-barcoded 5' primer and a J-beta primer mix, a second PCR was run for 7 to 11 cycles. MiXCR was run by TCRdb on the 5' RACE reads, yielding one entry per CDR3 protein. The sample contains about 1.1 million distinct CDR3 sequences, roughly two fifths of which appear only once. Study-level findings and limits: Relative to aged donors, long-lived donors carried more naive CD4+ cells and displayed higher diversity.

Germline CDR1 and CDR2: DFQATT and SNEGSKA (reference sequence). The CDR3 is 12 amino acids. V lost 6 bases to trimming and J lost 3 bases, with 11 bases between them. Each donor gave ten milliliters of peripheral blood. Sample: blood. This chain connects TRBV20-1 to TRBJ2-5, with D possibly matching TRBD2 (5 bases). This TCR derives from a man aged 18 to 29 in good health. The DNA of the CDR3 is TGCAGTGCCGCGGGTGGGGAAGAGACCCAGTACTTC. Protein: CSAAGGEETQYF.